The following is a TCR beta chain sequence with its context. Produced via immunoSEQ multiplex PCR; TCRdb's table is partial and in-frame only. This sample has tens of thousands of clones, with 75% to 90% found just once. The sample comes from a study of preoperative IRX-2 immunotherapy in early breast cancer. This CDR3 region has 13 residues. Germline V gives CDR1 SQVTM, CDR2 ANQGSEA. V lost 5 bases and J lost 1, with 11 bases in between. Treatment of the sample: preoperative locoregional IRX-2 cytokine immunotherapy. Preoperative locoregional IRX-2 cytokine immunotherapy was tested in the phase Ib source study.

The chain employs TRBV29-1 and TRBJ1-1; possibly TRBD1 for D (5 bases). This specimen was lymph node tissue, taken after IRX-2 immunotherapy. The clonotype originates from a human donor with breast cancer. The CDR3 region is CSVTVGQNTEAFF. The CDR3 region has the DNA TGCAGCGTTACGGTCGGACAGAACACTGAAGCTTTCTTT.